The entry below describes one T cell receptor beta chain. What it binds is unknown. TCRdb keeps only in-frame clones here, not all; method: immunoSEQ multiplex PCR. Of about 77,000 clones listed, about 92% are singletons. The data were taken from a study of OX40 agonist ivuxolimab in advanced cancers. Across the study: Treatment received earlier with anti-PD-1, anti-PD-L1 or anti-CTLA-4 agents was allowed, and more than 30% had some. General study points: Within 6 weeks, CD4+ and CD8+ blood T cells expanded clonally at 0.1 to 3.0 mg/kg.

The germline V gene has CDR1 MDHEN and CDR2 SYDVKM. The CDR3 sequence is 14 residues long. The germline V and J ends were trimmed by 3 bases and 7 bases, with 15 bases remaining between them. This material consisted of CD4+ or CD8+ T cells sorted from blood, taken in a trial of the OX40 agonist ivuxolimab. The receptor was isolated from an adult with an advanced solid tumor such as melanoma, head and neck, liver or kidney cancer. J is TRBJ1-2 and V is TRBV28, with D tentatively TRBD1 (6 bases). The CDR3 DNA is TGTGCCAGCAGTTTGAGAGGGGGTTCTTTTGGCTACACCTTC. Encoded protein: CASSLRGGSFGYTF.